The clone carrying this T cell receptor beta chain was recorded once. Methods used by the authors: Reference gene primer amplification gave estimated nucleated cell counts. Generated by immunoSEQ multiplex PCR, the TCRdb table keeps only in-frame clones and is missing some. V, J and clone size were drawn from that table, and D and trimming were deduced from the DNA. The sample includes over 45,000 clones, 80% of them seen just once. These data come from a study of blood T cell repertoires in COVID-19. V lost 4 bases to trimming and J lost 0 bases, with 11 bases between them. The CDR3 is made up of 15 amino acids. Germline V lookup: CDR1 SGHRS, CDR2 YFSETQ.

Sequenced: peripheral blood. J is TRBJ2-1 and V is TRBV5-1; no firm D call. This TCR derives from a man aged 55 to 70 with acute or convalescent COVID-19. The CDR3 sequence is CASSVDGSSYNEQFF. The CDR3 nucleotides are TGCGCCAGCAGCGTGGACGGTAGCTCCTACAATGAGCAGTTCTTC. Filled out from reference TRBV5-1 and TRBJ2-1, the complete variable domain reads KAGVTQTPRYLIKTRGQQVTLSCSPISGHRSVSWYQQTPGQGLQFLFEYFSETQRNKGNFPGRFSGRQFSNSRSEMNVSTLELGDSALYLCASSVDGSSYNEQFFGPGTRLTVL.